A single sample is the source of the 22 T cell receptor beta chains below, sequenced in a study of chemoradiotherapy in HPV16-positive cancers. Here immunoSEQ multiplex PCR was the method, and the copy in TCRdb shows in-frame clones only, minus some. The sample holds 30,000 or so clones, 88% seen once. The sample was blood, taken from a patient who underwent chemoradiotherapy. These receptors came from a human donor with HPV-associated anogenital cancer.

The V gene is TRBV9, the J gene TRBJ1-3, with 9 bases lining up with TRBD1. The CDR3 has 16 residues. Germline values: CDR1 SGDLS, CDR2 YYNGEE. V lost 0 bases to trimming and J lost 1 base; unmatched junction nucleotides: 2. CDR3 protein: CASSVGTGVSGNTIYF. In nucleotides, the CDR3 is TGTGCCAGCAGCGTAGGGACAGGGGTATCTGGAAACACCATATATTTT.

In this sample, this clone turned up once. V usage is TRBV4-1 and J usage is TRBJ2-7, with D possibly matching TRBD1 (6 bases). The CDR3 has 15 amino acids. Trimming took 6 bases from V and 3 from J, leaving 18 bases between them. The germline gives CDR1 MGHRA, CDR2 YSYEKL. The CDR3 nucleotides are TGCGCCAGCAGTCTAACTGACGACAGGCGCTACGAGCAGTACTTC. This gives the protein CASSLTDDRRYEQYF.

This sequence joins TRBV6-1 and TRBJ1-1; 11 bases match TRBD1. The length of the CDR3 is 15 residues. Per the germline V gene, CDR1 is MNHNS and CDR2 is SASEGT. V was clipped by 7 bases and J by 5 bases; unmatched bases: 9. The CDR3, as DNA: TGTGCCAGCACCCGGACAGGGGGCAAGAGAACTGAAGCTTTCTTT. It codes for CASTRTGGKRTEAFF.

This chain connects TRBV28 to TRBJ1-4; 10 bases agree with TRBD1. Germline assignment: CDR1 MDHEN and CDR2 SYDVKM. Losses at the gene ends were 5 bases for V and 5 bases for J; bases not matched to a gene: 5. The CDR3 runs to 15 residues. The DNA of the CDR3 is TGTGCCAGCAGTGCCCCGGGACAGGGGAATGAAAAACTGTTTTTT. It yields the protein CASSAPGQGNEKLFF.

The chain combines TRBV19 with TRBJ2-5; no definite D call. Trimming pared 5 bases from V and 7 bases from J, leaving 14 bases between. This CDR3 spans 13 amino acids. Per the germline V gene, CDR1 is LNHDA and CDR2 is SQIVND (reference sequence). The CDR3 is CASSESTTLTQYF. In nucleotides, the CDR3 is TGTGCCAGTAGTGAGTCCACCACCCTGACCCAGTACTTC.

This clone was counted a single time. The V call is TRBV19, the J call TRBJ1-2; a possible D gene is TRBD1 (6 bases). Germline lookup yields CDR1 LNHDA and CDR2 SQIVND (reference sequence). Between the trimmed V and J ends, which lost 5 bases and 5 bases, there was a span of 15 bases. This CDR3 is built from 14 residues. CDR3 region: CASSARQETYGYTF. In DNA form, the CDR3 reads TGTGCCAGTAGTGCCCGACAGGAGACATATGGCTACACCTTC.

This rearrangement joins TRBV27 to TRBJ2-1, with D tentatively TRBD1 (6 bases). The length of the CDR3 is 13 residues. CDR1 is MNHEY, CDR2 SMNVEV, per germline (reference sequence). Trimming removed 2 bases at V and 6 bases at J, with 8 bases between. CDR3 nucleotide sequence: TGTGCCAGCAGTTTAGGGGGCCGCAATGAGCAGTTCTTC. Protein: CASSLGGRNEQFF.

In the case of this clone: Other DNA sequences from this sample encode an identical CDR3 as well. CDR3 bases: TGTGCCAGCAGTCCACCGGGACGGCCCTCCTACGAGCAGTACTTC. Translated, it gives CASSPPGRPSYEQYF. The chain employs TRBV19 and TRBJ2-7; either TRBD1 or TRBD2 may supply D (5 bases each). Germline CDR1 is LNHDA and CDR2 is SQIVND (reference sequence). The V gene lost 9 bases and the J gene lost 0 bases, with 18 bases spanning the gap. The CDR3 is 15 amino acids.

The gene calls are TRBV5-6 and TRBJ2-5; no firm D call. Germline V CDR1 and CDR2: SGHDT, YYEEEE. V lost 0 bases, J lost 3 bases, and 6 bases lay in between. This CDR3 is built from 13 residues. The CDR3 here is CASSLDVEETQYF. CDR3 nucleotide sequence: TGTGCCAGCAGCTTGGATGTAGAAGAGACCCAGTACTTC.

CDR3 sequence: CASSQDRGTVYSPLHF. The CDR3 bases are TGTGCCAGCAGCCAAGATCGAGGGACAGTTTATTCACCCCTCCACTTT. The chain employs TRBV14 and TRBJ1-6; 7 nucleotides agree with TRBD1. With V trimmed by 0 bases and J by 8 bases, 7 bases remained unmatched. Germline CDR1 and CDR2: SGHDN and FVKESK. This CDR3 region has 16 residues.

J is TRBJ2-2 and V is TRBV28; D uncertain. V lost 2 bases, J lost 6 bases, and 4 bases lay in between. The germline gives CDR1 MDHEN, CDR2 SYDVKM. The CDR3 totals 12 residues. CDR3 nucleotide sequence: TGTGCCAGCAGTTTAGATGCCGGGGAGCTGTTTTTT. This encodes CASSLDAGELFF.

The CDR3 loop reads CASSQELLAAYEQYF. Written as DNA, the CDR3 is TGCGCCAGCAGCCAAGAATTACTTGCAGCCTACGAGCAGTACTTC. This chain uses TRBV4-1 with TRBJ2-7, with D unclear. Germline CDR1 MGHRA, CDR2 YSYEKL. The CDR3 is made up of 15 amino acids. V was pared by 0 bases and J by 2 bases, with 11 bases between.

The chain joins TRBV27 to TRBJ1-2; TRBD1 agrees at 7 bases. J lost 7 bases, V lost 0 bases, and 5 bases had no gene match. The CDR3 spans 14 residues. CDR1 and CDR2 from the germline V gene are MNHEY and SMNVEV (reference sequence). CDR3 in DNA: TGTGCCAGCAGTTTATCGAAACAGGGGAGTGGCTACACCTTC. This sequence encodes CASSLSKQGSGYTF.

CDR3 region: CASSLAWGQPSYEQYF. CDR3 nucleotides: TGTGCCAGCAGCCTCGCTTGGGGACAGCCCTCCTACGAGCAGTACTTC. This rearrangement joins TRBV28 to TRBJ2-7; the match to TRBD1 covers 7 bases. There are 16 residues in the CDR3. After removal of 6 bases from V and 0 bases from J, the junction contained 11 bases not matched to a gene. Germline assignment: CDR1 MDHEN and CDR2 SYDVKM.

The rearrangement joins TRBV9 to TRBJ2-5, with D unresolved. The germline CDR1 and CDR2 sequences are SGDLS and YYNGEE. This CDR3 comprises 15 residues. V was pared by 3 bases and J by 5 bases, with 17 bases between. CDR3 nucleotide sequence: TGTGCCAGCAGCGCCTCTGAGGCTCCCTGGGAGACCCAGTACTTC. Translating gives CASSASEAPWETQYF.

This chain uses TRBV25-1 with TRBJ1-4; D may be TRBD1 (6 bases). Looked up from germline, CDR1 is MGHDK and CDR2 is SYGVNS. V lost 3 bases, J lost 8 bases, and 19 bases lay in between. The CDR3 has 16 residues. Here the CDR3 reads CASSDGRGGKLEKLFF. Written as DNA, the CDR3 is TGTGCCAGCAGTGACGGGAGGGGGGGCAAACTCGAAAAACTGTTTTTT.

The chain employs TRBV7-2 and TRBJ1-2, with 7 bases aligning to TRBD1. Germline trimming cut 3 bases from V and 6 bases from J; bases unmatched to any gene: 7. CDR1 is SGHTA and CDR2 is FQGNSA in the germline V gene. The CDR3 is made up of 14 amino acids. The CDR3 bases are TGTGCCAGCAGCTTCCCGACAGGGATGGATGGCTACACCTTC. Its protein product is CASSFPTGMDGYTF.

This rearrangement joins TRBV19 to TRBJ1-1, with D maybe TRBD1 (6 bases). This CDR3 spans 15 amino acids. With 3 bases removed from V and 2 bases from J, the gap between germline ends came to 13 bases. Germline-derived CDR1 and CDR2 are LNHDA and SQIVND (reference sequence). The CDR3: CASSMDGGFNTEAFF. The CDR3 DNA sequence: TGTGCCAGTAGTATGGATGGGGGCTTTAACACTGAAGCTTTCTTT.

This clone was observed once. DNA for the CDR3: TGCGCCAGCAGCCCCGGACGGGAGGGGGTCTATGGCTACACCTTC. Translating gives CASSPGREGVYGYTF. The chain has TRBV5-1 and TRBJ1-2; tentatively, D is TRBD1 (6 bases). V was pared by 4 bases and J by 4 bases, with 17 bases between. This CDR3 has 15 amino acids. CDR1 is SGHRS, CDR2 YFSETQ, per germline.

Within the sample, this clone is medium-sized. The V gene is TRBV9, the J gene TRBJ2-3; 9 positions match TRBD2. CDR1 SGDLS and CDR2 YYNGEE come from the germline V gene. This CDR3 has 16 residues. Germline trimming cut 0 bases from V and 3 bases from J; bases unmatched to any gene: 5. Written as DNA, the CDR3 is TGTGCCAGCAGCGTAGACACAGCGGGGGGAACAGATACGCAGTATTTT. As protein: CASSVDTAGGTDTQYF.

This sequence joins TRBV9 and TRBJ1-3; a weak D match, TRBD1 (6 bases). The CDR3 consists of 14 residues. The V end lost 10 bases, the J end lost 0 bases, and 14 bases lay between the germline ends. Germline-derived CDR1 and CDR2 are SGDLS and YYNGEE. For the CDR3, the DNA is TGTGCCTCCGAGGGGGGGTCCTCTGGAAACACCATATATTTT. It translates to CASEGGSSGNTIYF.

The V and J genes are TRBV6-5 and TRBJ2-1; 7 bases line up with TRBD1. The germline gives CDR1 MNHEY, CDR2 SVGAGI. This CDR3 is 12 amino acids long. V was clipped by 8 bases and J by 5 bases; unmatched bases: 3. The CDR3 nucleotides are TGTGCCAGCGTGACAGGGCACAATGAGCAGTTCTTC. This sequence encodes CASVTGHNEQFF.